The present T cell receptor (beta chain) was sequenced within a study of T cells in Graves' hyperthyroidism and ophthalmopathy. Overall study: Peripheral blood was drawn at first diagnosis, prior to all treatment.

Amplification targeted TCR beta CDR3 regions from RNA transcripts. The study used the HTBI primer set for a first-round RT-PCR of the TCR CDR3. In TCRdb, the multiplex PCR reads were re-called with MiXCR into one record per CDR3 protein. Here the sample spans roughly 250,000 distinct CDR3 sequences, roughly 22% being singletons. Germline-derived CDR1 and CDR2 are MNHEY and SMNVEV (reference sequence). Between the trimmed V and J ends, which lost 4 bases and 5 bases, there was a span of 10 bases. The CDR3 extends over 13 amino acids. Broader study findings: Among clonotypes expanded in thyroid above 0.001, most were also found in blood.

This clonotype was recorded a few times. Its antigen is currently unknown. Sequences were obtained from blood. The sequence was collected from a man aged 25 to 40 with Graves' ophthalmopathy. The chain is built from TRBV27 and TRBJ2-3; tentatively, D is TRBD1 (5 bases). Written as DNA, the CDR3 is TGTGCCAGCAGTTCCCAGGGAAAAGATACGCAGTATTTT. It codes for CASSSQGKDTQYF.